These 27 T cell receptor beta chains were sequenced from one sample in a study of blood T cell repertoires in COVID-19. Clones were sequenced by immunoSEQ multiplex PCR, and TCRdb holds only the in-frame ones, with some missing. Altogether hundreds of thousands of clones are present, 90% being singletons, with the ten largest covering around 1.7%. The sample taken for sequencing was PBMCs or T cells enriched from blood (not recorded which). These receptors all come from a young woman with acute COVID-19.

The rearrangement joins TRBV3-1 (or the pseudogene TRBV3-2) to TRBJ2-5; D unresolved. Germline V gene sequence: CDR1 LGHDT, CDR2 YNNKEL (reference sequence). This CDR3 has 12 residues. V was clipped by 1 base and J by 6 bases, with 6 bases between them. The CDR3 DNA reads TGTGCCAGCAGCCAAGGAGGAAAGACCCAGTACTTC. It codes for CASSQGGKTQYF.

The chain uses TRBV6-1 and TRBJ2-7; tentatively, D is TRBD2 (6 bases). Germline CDR1 and CDR2: MNHNS and SASEGT. This CDR3 comprises 16 residues. With 1 base removed from V and 3 bases from J, the gap between germline ends came to 16 bases. CDR3 in amino acids: CASSEGTLGGNYEQYF. Written as DNA, the CDR3 is TGTGCCAGCAGTGAAGGTACACTTGGCGGGAACTACGAGCAGTACTTC.

The rearrangement links TRBV19 to TRBJ1-5; perhaps TRBD1 as D (6 bases). The CDR3 length is 15 residues. Germline CDR1 LNHDA, CDR2 SQIVND (reference sequence). Trimming removed 7 bases from V and 0 bases from J, with 13 bases in between. CDR3 residues: CASTTTGYSNQPQHF. The CDR3 nucleotides read TGTGCCAGTACCACGACAGGATATAGCAATCAGCCCCAGCATTTT.

The V call is TRBV28, the J call TRBJ1-5; D remains ambiguous. The germline gives CDR1 MDHEN, CDR2 SYDVKM. The CDR3 contains 12 residues. V lost 7 bases and J 0 bases, leaving 4 bases between the germline ends. CDR3 region: CASKASNQPQHF. CDR3 in DNA: TGTGCCAGCAAAGCTAGCAATCAGCCCCAGCATTTT.

The table lists this clone with a count of one. The chain links TRBV19 to TRBJ2-3; 10 bases agree with TRBD2. The CDR3 runs 13 residues. J gave up 4 bases and V 10 bases, and 5 bases lay outside the gene matches. Germline V gene lookup returns CDR1 LNHDA and CDR2 SQIVND (reference sequence). The CDR3 sequence is CATLAGAPDTQYF. The CDR3 nucleotides read TGTGCCACCCTAGCGGGAGCCCCAGATACGCAGTATTTT. Variable domain in full (rest from reference TRBV19 and TRBJ2-3): DGGITQSPKYLFRKEGQNVTLSCEQNLNHDAMYWYRQDPGQGLRLIYYSQIVNDFQKGDIAEGYSVSREKKESFPLTVTSAQKNPTAFYLCATLAGAPDTQYFGPGTRLTVL.

The chain carries TRBV24-1 and TRBJ1-1, with D hard to call. With 7 bases removed from V and 2 bases from J, the gap between germline ends came to 13 bases. In germline, CDR1 is KGHDR, CDR2 SFDVKD. The CDR3 length is 14 residues. CDR3 DNA: TGTGCCACCAGACGGTCAGGACTTAACACTGAAGCTTTCTTT. Protein product: CATRRSGLNTEAFF.

The rearrangement uses TRBV18 and TRBJ1-4; TRBD1 matches 7 bases. With V trimmed by 3 bases and J by 8 bases, 6 bases remained unmatched. This CDR3 has 14 amino acids. Germline CDR1 KGHSH, CDR2 LQKENI. In DNA, the CDR3 is TGTGCCAGCTCACCGGGACAGACCAAAGAAAAACTGTTTTTT. The encoded protein is CASSPGQTKEKLFF. The whole variable domain, remainder taken from reference TRBV18 and TRBJ1-4, is NAGVMQNPRHLVRRRGQEARLRCSPMKGHSHVYWYRQLPEEGLKFMVYLQKENIIDESGMPKERFSAEFPKEGPSILRIQQVVRGDSAAYFCASSPGQTKEKLFFGSGTQLSVL.

This clone has only one observation. J is TRBJ1-2 and V is TRBV5-6, with D perhaps TRBD1 (5 bases). V was trimmed by 3 bases and J by 2 bases, leaving 11 bases between them. This CDR3 is 14 amino acids long. Per germline, CDR1 SGHDT and CDR2 YYEEEE. The CDR3 region is CASSSKGYNYGYTF. The CDR3 DNA follows: TGTGCCAGCAGCTCCAAGGGGTACAACTATGGCTACACCTTC.

This clone was seen a handful of times. V and J are TRBV11-2 and TRBJ1-5, with D possibly matching TRBD1 (5 bases). Looked up from germline, CDR1 is SGHAT and CDR2 is FQNNGV. The CDR3 length is 14 residues. Trimming took 5 bases from V and 4 from J, leaving 12 bases between them. Written as DNA, the CDR3 is TGTGCCAGCAGCCAGGCGGGGGTAAATCAGCCCCAGCATTTT. It specifies CASSQAGVNQPQHF.

As DNA, the CDR3 is TGTGCCAGCTCACCCGCCGTCCCTGGCCAGGGTTATGGCTACACCTTC. Translation gives CASSPAVPGQGYGYTF. This chain connects TRBV18 to TRBJ1-2; possible D gene TRBD1, 5 bases. This CDR3 is 16 amino acids long. Trimming shortened V by 3 bases and J by 5 bases, and 19 bases separated the two germline ends. The germline CDR1 and CDR2 sequences are KGHSH and LQKENI.

The DNA of the CDR3 is TGTGCCAGCAGCCCATTGACCAGGGGGCTGTACAATGAGCAGTTCTTC. Translation: CASSPLTRGLYNEQFF. The chain is built from TRBV4-2 and TRBJ2-1; 8 bases match TRBD1. The CDR3 has 16 residues. The V gene end was trimmed by 4 bases and the J gene end by 4 bases; junction bases not matched to a gene: 9. Germline V CDR1 and CDR2: LGHNA, YNFKEQ.

The chain carries TRBV4-2 and TRBJ2-1; no reliable D call. Germline V CDR1 and CDR2: LGHNA, YNFKEQ. The CDR3 length is 13 residues. Trimming cost V 4 bases and J 4 bases, with 8 bases left between them. The CDR3 sequence: CASSPRLYNEQFF. In nucleotides, the CDR3 is TGTGCCAGCAGCCCCCGACTTTACAATGAGCAGTTCTTC.

This sequence joins TRBV12-5 and TRBJ2-1; tentatively, D is TRBD2 (10 bases). CDR1 and CDR2 from the germline V gene are LGHNT and FRNRAP. CDR3 length: 23 residues. Trimming cost V 2 bases and J 7 bases, with 39 bases left between them. This CDR3 reads CASGLPLIPGTGWSGRAFNEQFF. DNA for the CDR3: TGTGCTAGTGGTTTGCCCCTTATCCCAGGGACAGGGTGGAGCGGGAGGGCCTTTAATGAGCAGTTCTTC.

The chain has TRBV11-2 and TRBJ1-3; TRBD1 agrees at 7 bases. Germline V CDR1 and CDR2: SGHAT, FQNNGV. Trimming at V came to 4 bases and at J to 0 bases, leaving 6 bases not matched to a gene. The CDR3 consists of 16 residues. This chain's CDR3 is CASSSRDSGSGNTIYF. CDR3 in DNA: TGTGCCAGCAGCTCCCGGGACAGTGGCTCTGGAAACACCATATATTTT. Together with reference TRBV11-2 and TRBJ1-3, the CDR3 gives the full variable domain: EAGVAQSPRYKIIEKRQSVAFWCNPISGHATLYWYQQILGQGPKLLIQFQNNGVVDDSQLPKDRFSAERLKGVDSTLKIQPAKLEDSAVYLCASSSRDSGSGNTIYFGEGSWLTVV.

The rearrangement joins TRBV6-5 to TRBJ1-2, with TRBD1 matching over 9 bases. This CDR3 is built from 13 residues. Trimming cost V 5 bases and J 6 bases; bases outside gene matches: 4. Germline CDR1 reads MNHEY; CDR2 reads SVGAGI. CDR3 in DNA: TGTGCCAGCAGTAAACGACAGGGGGATGGCTACACCTTC. As protein: CASSKRQGDGYTF.

This clone appeared a single time. The CDR3 spells CASSLAIEQYF. For the CDR3, the DNA is TGTGCCAGCAGCTTAGCTATCGAGCAGTACTTC. This chain links TRBV7-8 with TRBJ2-7; D not certain. Germline lookup yields CDR1 SGHVS and CDR2 FQNEAQ. CDR3 length equals 11 residues. V dropped 0 bases and J dropped 6 bases, with 3 bases sitting between them.

This clone was detected only once. The chain combines TRBV4-1 with TRBJ2-1; TRBD2 aligns across 12 bases. Trimming took 4 bases from V and 5 from J; bases not matched to a gene: 3. CDR3 length: 15 residues. From germline, CDR1 is MGHRA and CDR2 YSYEKL. The CDR3 region is CASSLRTSGNNEQFF. CDR3 nucleotide sequence: TGCGCCAGCAGCCTCCGGACTAGCGGGAACAATGAGCAGTTCTTC.

The V gene is TRBV11-2, the J gene TRBJ1-4; a weak D match, TRBD1 (6 bases). There are 14 residues in the CDR3. V was cut by 1 base and J by 7 bases, with 10 bases left in between. Germline CDR1 SGHAT, CDR2 FQNNGV. The chain's CDR3 is CASSLAGGGEKLFF. The CDR3 nucleotides are TGTGCCAGCAGCTTAGCGGGGGGCGGTGAAAAACTGTTTTTT.

V usage is TRBV6-1 and J usage is TRBJ1-2, with D possibly matching TRBD1 (6 bases). This CDR3 has 15 amino acids. V lost 0 bases and J 4 bases, leaving 12 bases between the germline ends. Germline V gene lookup returns CDR1 MNHNS and CDR2 SASEGT. The CDR3 DNA sequence: TGTGCCAGCAGTGAAGCCAGGACAGTTATCTATGGCTACACCTTC. Amino acid sequence: CASSEARTVIYGYTF.

The chain is built from TRBV6-6 and TRBJ1-3, with TRBD1 matching 7 bases. The germline V gene encodes CDR1 MNHNY and CDR2 SVGAGI (reference sequence). The J segment lost 3 bases and the V segment lost 6 bases, leaving 20 bases of the junction unmatched. This CDR3 is built from 19 residues. CDR3 nucleotides: TGTGCCAGCAGCTTACCAAGGAGGACAGGTACAGGCCGTGGAAACACCATATATTTT. Translating it yields CASSLPRRTGTGRGNTIYF.

This clone has only a few counts. V gene TRBV7-9 combines with J gene TRBJ1-1, with 11 bases identical to TRBD1. This CDR3 has 16 amino acids. Germline V lookup: CDR1 SEHNR, CDR2 FQNEAQ (reference sequence). The ends lost 6 bases at V and 5 bases at J; junction bases unmatched: 11. The CDR3 region is CASSSGQGASGTEAFF. The CDR3 DNA follows: TGTGCCAGCAGTTCTGGACAGGGGGCGTCGGGGACTGAAGCTTTCTTT.

The chain carries TRBV30 and TRBJ2-1; TRBD2 matches 13 bases. The CDR3 has 15 amino acids. The V gene end was trimmed by 1 base and the J gene end by 8 bases; junction bases not matched to a gene: 5. CDR1 is GTSNPN, CDR2 SVGIG, per germline (reference sequence). In nucleotides, the CDR3 is TGTGCCTGGAGTGCTGGACTAGCGGGAGCCGATGAGCAGTTCTTC. Protein sequence: CAWSAGLAGADEQFF.

The chain is built from TRBV28 and TRBJ2-5; D is possibly TRBD2 (7 bases). V shed 5 bases and J shed 4 bases, with 17 bases lying between them. Looked up from germline, CDR1 is MDHEN and CDR2 is SYDVKM. This CDR3 has 15 residues. CDR3 sequence: CASSPLPGEGETQYF. The CDR3 DNA is TGTGCCAGCAGTCCCCTTCCAGGGGAGGGAGAGACCCAGTACTTC.

This clone was seen only a few times. The V and J genes are TRBV6-2 or TRBV6-3 and TRBJ2-1; 10 bases are shared with TRBD2. V trimming: 3 bases; J trimming: 4 bases; junction bases outside the gene matches: 3. Germline V gene data show CDR1 as MNHEY and CDR2 as SVGEGT. CDR3 length equals 15 residues. The chain's CDR3 is CASSYTSGTYNEQFF. CDR3 DNA sequence: TGTGCCAGCAGTTATACTAGCGGGACTTACAATGAGCAGTTCTTC.

The rearrangement links TRBV18 to TRBJ2-7, with TRBD1 as a possible D gene (7 bases). This CDR3 spans 14 amino acids. Looked up from germline, CDR1 is KGHSH and CDR2 is LQKENI. V lost 6 bases and J lost 3, with 15 bases in between. CDR3 nucleotide sequence: TGTGCCAGCTCGTCCCGGCAGGGGGGCTACGAGCAGTACTTC. This codes for CASSSRQGGYEQYF.

The rearrangement links TRBV7-9 to TRBJ1-5, with D uncertain. With 4 bases removed from V and 6 bases from J, the gap between germline ends came to 13 bases. CDR1 is SEHNR and CDR2 is FQNEAQ in the germline V gene (reference sequence). This CDR3 is 14 amino acids long. The CDR3 protein is CASSSGNRIQPQHF. CDR3 nucleotide sequence: TGTGCCAGCAGCTCAGGTAACCGGATTCAGCCCCAGCATTTT.

The chain employs TRBV28 and TRBJ2-5, with D perhaps TRBD2 (7 bases). Trimming pared 3 bases from V and 4 bases from J, leaving 15 bases between. The CDR3 runs 15 residues. Germline CDR1 reads MDHEN; CDR2 reads SYDVKM. CDR3 sequence reads: CASSFPGGGAETQYF. The CDR3 DNA follows: TGTGCCAGCAGTTTCCCTGGGGGGGGCGCAGAGACCCAGTACTTC.